This T cell receptor (beta chain) was retrieved from a study of beta chain features in type 1 diabetes. About the study: Similarity in age, gender and cell yields was seen between patients and healthy donors. Study observations and caveats: Type 1 diabetes patients had fewer VDJ junction insertions and more deletions. Moderately but significantly shorter TCRB CDR3s were found in Type 1 diabetes patients in all four CD4+ subsets.

CDR1 and CDR2 (germline): SEHNR, FQNEAQ (reference sequence). Trimming took 3 bases from V and 4 from J; bases not matched to a gene: 0. The CDR3 sequence is 12 residues long. This clone was observed once. The antigen remains unidentified. In the same sample, other DNA sequences code for this CDR3. Sequenced material consisted of expressed TCRB transcripts (all of the isolated RNA was reverse transcribed). Sequencing used immunoSEQ multiplex PCR; TCRdb keeps in-frame clones, though not all of them. The sample yields fewer than 900,000 clones, 17% seen once. The sequenced sample consisted of naive CD4+ T cells from blood. V gene TRBV7-9 combines with J gene TRBJ2-7; 7 positions agree with TRBD1. This sequence originates from a woman younger than 35 in good health. This chain's CDR3 is CASSLTGYEQYF. The CDR3 DNA is TGTGCCAGCAGCTTGACAGGGTACGAGCAGTACTTC. Variable domain in full (rest from reference TRBV7-9 and TRBJ2-7): DTGVSQNPRHKITKRGQNVTFRCDPISEHNRLYWYRQTLGQGPEFLTYFQNEAQLEKSRLLSDRFSAERPKGSFSTLEIQRTEQGDSAMYLCASSLTGYEQYFGPGTRLTVT.